A single sample gave rise to the 9 T cell receptor beta chains below, sequenced in a study of identical twins. One entry per CDR3 protein, called by TCRdb with MiXCR from the 5' RACE reads. The sample consists of more than 1.5 million distinct CDR3 sequences, more than 30% of them appearing once. The sample was cord blood. All receptors come from a newborn girl in good health.

This clonotype turned up a few times. The chain links TRBV3-1 to TRBJ1-1, with unresolved D. There are 14 residues in the CDR3. V was pared by 1 base and J by 5 bases, with 11 bases between. Germline assignment: CDR1 LGHDT and CDR2 YNNKEL (reference sequence). CDR3 sequence (DNA): TGTGCCAGCAGCCAAGGTACCCTCGGGACTGAAGCTTTCTTT. It codes for CASSQGTLGTEAFF.

This clonotype was observed a handful of times. The V call is TRBV27, the J call TRBJ1-1; D call uncertain. V dropped 7 bases and J dropped 2 bases, with 8 bases sitting between them. Germline CDR1 reads MNHEY; CDR2 reads SMNVEV (reference sequence). This CDR3 has 12 amino acids. As DNA, the CDR3 is TGTGCCAGCATGAAGGGTAACACTGAAGCTTTCTTT. It encodes CASMKGNTEAFF.

DNA for the CDR3: TGCGCCAGCAGTGATCCCCGCGGTCCTAGAGAGCAGTTCTTC. Amino acid sequence: CASSDPRGPREQFF. The chain recombines TRBV10-2 with TRBJ2-1; D call uncertain. In germline, CDR1 is WSHSY, CDR2 SAAADI. The CDR3 sequence is 14 residues long. V lost 3 bases to trimming and J lost 10 bases, with 16 bases between them.

This clonotype was observed a few times. CDR3: CSVEPGYSEAFF. CDR3 coding DNA: TGCAGCGTTGAACCGGGTTATTCTGAAGCTTTCTTT. The genes are TRBV29-1 and TRBJ1-1, with D unclear. Germline V lookup: CDR1 SQVTM, CDR2 ANQGSEA. The CDR3 loop spans 12 amino acids. Between the trimmed V and J ends, which lost 2 bases and 6 bases, there was a span of 10 bases.

The V and J genes are TRBV2 and TRBJ2-1; 16 positions match TRBD2. The CDR3 totals 19 residues. V gave up 5 bases and J gave up 3 bases; unmatched junction bases: 10. Germline V gene sequence: CDR1 SNHLY, CDR2 FYNNEI. The CDR3 spells CASSQRGTSGGASYNEQFF. CDR3 sequence (DNA): TGTGCCAGCAGTCAGAGGGGGACTAGCGGGGGGGCTAGCTACAATGAGCAGTTCTTC.

This chain uses TRBV27 with TRBJ2-1; the D gene is possibly TRBD2 (6 bases). CDR3 length: 15 residues. Germline-derived CDR1 and CDR2 are MNHEY and SMNVEV (reference sequence). V was clipped by 3 bases and J by 0 bases, with 9 bases between them. The CDR3 coding sequence is TGTGCCAGCAGTTTCGGGACTGTCTCCTACAATGAGCAGTTCTTC. This sequence encodes CASSFGTVSYNEQFF.

The chain couples TRBV12-3 or TRBV12-4 to TRBJ2-1, with D maybe TRBD1 (5 bases). The length of the CDR3 is 14 residues. Trimming left V 6 bases short and J 8 bases short, with 17 bases between. CDR3 DNA sequence: TGTGCCAGCAGCCACAGGTATGATCGGGATGAGCAGTTCTTC. Protein product: CASSHRYDRDEQFF.

CDR3 amino acids: CASSVGTGQRNTIYF. Here the CDR3 DNA reads TGTGCCAGCAGCGTGGGGACAGGGCAGAGGAACACCATATATTTT. The V call is TRBV7-9, the J call TRBJ1-3; 9 nucleotides line up with TRBD1. CDR3 size: 15 residues. The junction had 9 bases not matched to a gene; V was cut back by 5 bases and J by 7 bases. Germline CDR1 and CDR2: SEHNR and FQNEAQ (reference sequence).

The V gene is TRBV5-1, the J gene TRBJ2-7; 9 bases map to TRBD2. This CDR3 has 16 amino acids. Germline assignment: CDR1 SGHRS and CDR2 YFSETQ. V was pared by 0 bases and J by 4 bases, with 8 bases of the junction left unmatched. CDR3 region: CASSLAAGGKWYEQYF. CDR3 nucleotide sequence: TGCGCCAGCAGCTTGGCCGCGGGAGGGAAATGGTACGAGCAGTACTTC.